This is a list of T cell receptor beta chains from one sample in a study of beta chain features in type 1 diabetes. Sequencing used immunoSEQ multiplex PCR; TCRdb keeps in-frame clones, though not all of them. The sample holds approximately 200,000 clones; 9% to 10% are singletons and the top ten take approximately 0.03%. Sequenced material: naive CD4+ T cells from blood. These receptors were collected from a woman aged 18 to 35 in good health. The CDR3 runs from the conserved cysteine through the conserved F or W. D genes are given only for firm matches. Rows give clone size only sometimes, using once, few, many, or a class for an expanded clone.

clone_size: .; v_call: TRBV2; d_call: TRBD1; j_call: TRBJ1-2; cdr3_nt: TGTGCCAGCAGTATTCAAATCCAAGACAGGGGGCGCGGTCGGGGAGGCTACACCTTC; cdr3_aa: CASSIQIQDRGRGRGGYTF
clone_size: few; v_call: TRBV6-1; d_call: .; j_call: TRBJ1-2; cdr3_nt: TGTGCCATAGATAGCTATGGCTACACCTTC; cdr3_aa: CAIDSYGYTF
clone_size: few; v_call: TRBV6-5; d_call: .; j_call: TRBJ1-2; cdr3_nt: TGTGCCAGCAGCCAAAGAGGCTATGGCTACACCTTC; cdr3_aa: CASSQRGYGYTF
clone_size: .; v_call: TRBV5-1; d_call: TRBD2; j_call: TRBJ2-1; cdr3_nt: TGCGCCAGCAACCGGCTAGCGGGAGTTAATGAGCAGTTCTTC; cdr3_aa: CASNRLAGVNEQFF
clone_size: .; v_call: TRBV11-2; d_call: .; j_call: TRBJ2-2; cdr3_nt: TGTGCCAGCAGCCCCGCCGGGACAAAAGACACCGGGGAGCTGTTTTTT; cdr3_aa: CASSPAGTKDTGELFF
clone_size: .; v_call: TRBV6-5; d_call: .; j_call: TRBJ2-5; cdr3_nt: TGTGCCAGCAGTTACTCGTTTAGCAGAAAAGAGACCCAGTACTTC; cdr3_aa: CASSYSFSRKETQYF
clone_size: .; v_call: TRBV7-2; d_call: .; j_call: TRBJ2-3; cdr3_nt: TGTGCCAGCAGCTTAGTTTCGGCAGGGGGGTTCGGTAGCACAGATACGCAGTATTTT; cdr3_aa: CASSLVSAGGFGSTDTQYF
clone_size: .; v_call: TRBV10-3; d_call: TRBD2; j_call: TRBJ2-1; cdr3_nt: TGTGCCATCGGACGACAGACTAGCGGGAGTTACAATGAGCAGTTCTTC; cdr3_aa: CAIGRQTSGSYNEQFF
clone_size: few; v_call: TRBV7-3; d_call: .; j_call: TRBJ2-1; cdr3_nt: TGTGCCAGCAGCTTAGCCAGGTACAATGAGCAGTTCTTC; cdr3_aa: CASSLARYNEQFF
clone_size: .; v_call: TRBV21-1; d_call: .; j_call: TRBJ1-2; cdr3_nt: TGTGCCAGCACAGTTGGGGGGACTGTATATGGCTACACCTTC; cdr3_aa: CASTVGGTVYGYTF
clone_size: .; v_call: TRBV5-1; d_call: .; j_call: TRBJ1-1; cdr3_nt: TGCGCCAGCCGTCGAGGGGGGGCCACTGAAGCTTTCTTT; cdr3_aa: CASRRGGATEAFF
clone_size: few; v_call: TRBV30; d_call: TRBD2; j_call: TRBJ2-5; cdr3_nt: TGTGCCTGGAGTACCCGCGGGGGGGTTATGACCCAGTACTTC; cdr3_aa: CAWSTRGGVMTQYF
clone_size: few; v_call: TRBV4-1; d_call: TRBD1; j_call: TRBJ2-1; cdr3_nt: TGCGCCAGCAGCCACCTGACCCGGGGCCAGGGGGAAGATGAGCAGTTCTTC; cdr3_aa: CASSHLTRGQGEDEQFF
clone_size: many; v_call: TRBV5-1; d_call: .; j_call: TRBJ2-6; cdr3_nt: TGCGCCAGCTTGGGGGGAACCAACGTCCTGACTTTC; cdr3_aa: CASLGGTNVLTF
clone_size: few; v_call: TRBV9; d_call: .; j_call: TRBJ1-1; cdr3_nt: TGTGCCAGCAGCGTCGACAGAAACACTGAAGCTTTCTTT; cdr3_aa: CASSVDRNTEAFF
clone_size: .; v_call: TRBV30; d_call: .; j_call: TRBJ1-3; cdr3_nt: TGTGCCTGGAGGGCGCTACCACTGAGGGCCTCTGGAAACACCATATATTTT; cdr3_aa: CAWRALPLRASGNTIYF
clone_size: few; v_call: TRBV7-2; d_call: .; j_call: TRBJ2-7; cdr3_nt: TGTGCCAGCAGCGTTCCGGGATTTTACGAGCAGTACTTC; cdr3_aa: CASSVPGFYEQYF
clone_size: .; v_call: TRBV9; d_call: TRBD1; j_call: TRBJ1-4; cdr3_nt: TGTGCCAGCAGGGTAAACAGGGGGTTACGTGAAAAACTGTTTTTT; cdr3_aa: CASRVNRGLREKLFF
clone_size: .; v_call: TRBV6-5; d_call: .; j_call: TRBJ2-5; cdr3_nt: TGTGCCAGCAGTAGGCCAGGGGGGACCAAGACCCAGTACTTC; cdr3_aa: CASSRPGGTKTQYF
clone_size: .; v_call: TRBV30; d_call: .; j_call: TRBJ1-2; cdr3_nt: TGTGCCTGGAATGACGGCAGGCGCTATGGCTACACCTTC; cdr3_aa: CAWNDGRRYGYTF
clone_size: .; v_call: TRBV10-3; d_call: .; j_call: TRBJ1-1; cdr3_nt: TGTGCCATCAGTGAGTACAATGAAGCTTTCTTT; cdr3_aa: CAISEYNEAFF
clone_size: .; v_call: TRBV28; d_call: TRBD1; j_call: TRBJ1-1; cdr3_nt: TGTGCCAGCAGCACTACAGGGGAGGTCACTGAAGCTTTCTTT; cdr3_aa: CASSTTGEVTEAFF
clone_size: few; v_call: TRBV9; d_call: .; j_call: TRBJ2-2; cdr3_nt: TGTGCCAGCAGCGCAACCGGGACTCACCCGGGGGAGCTGTTTTTT; cdr3_aa: CASSATGTHPGELFF
clone_size: few; v_call: TRBV10-1; d_call: .; j_call: TRBJ2-5; cdr3_nt: TGCGCCAGCAGTAGTAGCGGCCAAGAGACCCAGTACTTC; cdr3_aa: CASSSSGQETQYF
clone_size: .; v_call: TRBV11-1; d_call: .; j_call: TRBJ2-4; cdr3_nt: TGTGCCAGCAGCTTAGGGGTTGGGGGACCACGAGGGGGAAACGTTCAGTACTTC; cdr3_aa: CASSLGVGGPRGGNVQYF
clone_size: few; v_call: TRBV4-2; d_call: .; j_call: TRBJ2-5; cdr3_nt: TGTGCCAGCAGCCAAGAAGGAGGGGTCCAAGAGACCCAGTACTTC; cdr3_aa: CASSQEGGVQETQYF
clone_size: .; v_call: TRBV7-6; d_call: .; j_call: TRBJ1-3; cdr3_nt: TGTGCCAGCAGCTTAGCATCGGGGTTACATTCTGGAAACACCATATATTTT; cdr3_aa: CASSLASGLHSGNTIYF
clone_size: few; v_call: TRBV19; d_call: TRBD1; j_call: TRBJ2-2; cdr3_nt: TGTGCCAGTGCCAGGGGGCTTGTAGACACCGGGGAGCTGTTTTTT; cdr3_aa: CASARGLVDTGELFF
clone_size: .; v_call: TRBV11-2; d_call: .; j_call: TRBJ2-3; cdr3_nt: TGTGCCAGCAGCCCGACGGAGAGACGCACAGATACGCAGTATTTT; cdr3_aa: CASSPTERRTDTQYF
clone_size: .; v_call: TRBV7-3; d_call: .; j_call: TRBJ2-1; cdr3_nt: TGTGCCAGATCCCGAGGAGTAGACAATGAGCAGTTCTTC; cdr3_aa: CARSRGVDNEQFF
clone_size: many; v_call: TRBV4-1; d_call: .; j_call: TRBJ2-5; cdr3_nt: TGCGCCAGCAGCCAAGATTCGACAGCTGAGACCCAGTACTTC; cdr3_aa: CASSQDSTAETQYF
clone_size: few; v_call: TRBV6-1; d_call: .; j_call: TRBJ2-7; cdr3_nt: TGTGCCAGCAGTGGGACGACAGAGCTCTCCTACGAGCAGTACTTC; cdr3_aa: CASSGTTELSYEQYF
clone_size: few; v_call: TRBV30; d_call: .; j_call: TRBJ1-2; cdr3_nt: TGTGCCTGGACCAGGGTCTCTGGCTACACCTTC; cdr3_aa: CAWTRVSGYTF
clone_size: few; v_call: TRBV2; d_call: .; j_call: TRBJ2-5; cdr3_nt: TGTGCCAGCAGTTCGTGGGGGCGCGAGACCCAGTACTTC; cdr3_aa: CASSSWGRETQYF
clone_size: .; v_call: TRBV7-2; d_call: .; j_call: TRBJ1-2; cdr3_nt: TGTGCCAGCAGCCCCGACGGGACTCGATATGGCTACACCTTC; cdr3_aa: CASSPDGTRYGYTF
clone_size: few; v_call: TRBV30; d_call: .; j_call: TRBJ2-3; cdr3_nt: TGTGCCTGGAGTCCGGGGTCGGATACGCAGTATTTT; cdr3_aa: CAWSPGSDTQYF
clone_size: .; v_call: TRBV5-1; d_call: .; j_call: TRBJ1-1; cdr3_nt: TGCGCCAGCAGCTTGCTTACTTCAGGAAATAGAGAAGAAGCTTTCTTT; cdr3_aa: CASSLLTSGNREEAFF
clone_size: .; v_call: TRBV6-1; d_call: .; j_call: TRBJ1-3; cdr3_nt: TGTGCCAGCAGTGGGACACCTCCTGGAAACACCATATATTTT; cdr3_aa: CASSGTPPGNTIYF
clone_size: .; v_call: TRBV19; d_call: TRBD2; j_call: TRBJ2-7; cdr3_nt: TGTGCCAGTAGTACCGCCTGGACTAGCGGGAGGAATTCCTACGAGCAGTACTTC; cdr3_aa: CASSTAWTSGRNSYEQYF
clone_size: few; v_call: TRBV4-2; d_call: TRBD2; j_call: TRBJ2-3; cdr3_nt: TGTGCCAGCAGCTCCACTAGCGGAAGCACAGATACGCAGTATTTT; cdr3_aa: CASSSTSGSTDTQYF
clone_size: .; v_call: TRBV2; d_call: .; j_call: TRBJ2-5; cdr3_nt: TGTGCCAGCAGTGTGCGGGGGCGAGAGACCCAGTACTTC; cdr3_aa: CASSVRGRETQYF
clone_size: few; v_call: TRBV6-1; d_call: .; j_call: TRBJ1-5; cdr3_nt: TGTGCCAGCAGTGAAGTCTATAGCAATCAGCCCCAGCATTTT; cdr3_aa: CASSEVYSNQPQHF
clone_size: many; v_call: TRBV15; d_call: .; j_call: TRBJ1-2; cdr3_nt: TGTGCCACCAGCAGAGAGGGGATCGGGGAGGGCTACACCTTC; cdr3_aa: CATSREGIGEGYTF
clone_size: .; v_call: TRBV13; d_call: .; j_call: TRBJ2-1; cdr3_nt: TGTGCCAGCAGCTTTATCTACCCCGCCGGTAATGAGCAGTTCTTC; cdr3_aa: CASSFIYPAGNEQFF
clone_size: few; v_call: TRBV7-9; d_call: TRBD1; j_call: TRBJ2-2; cdr3_nt: TGTGCCAGCAGCTCCTGGACAGGGAACACCGGGGAGCTGTTTTTT; cdr3_aa: CASSSWTGNTGELFF
clone_size: .; v_call: TRBV5-1; d_call: .; j_call: TRBJ1-1; cdr3_nt: TGCGCCAGCAGAACCCTCGGGGGGGCGGAGACTGAAGCTTTCTTT; cdr3_aa: CASRTLGGAETEAFF
clone_size: few; v_call: TRBV6-6; d_call: .; j_call: TRBJ2-5; cdr3_nt: TGTGCCAGCAGTTATAGGCGAGAGGGTGAGACCCAGTACTTC; cdr3_aa: CASSYRREGETQYF
clone_size: .; v_call: TRBV20-1; d_call: .; j_call: TRBJ2-3; cdr3_nt: TGCAGTGCTTCTTTTGATACGCAGTATTTT; cdr3_aa: CSASFDTQYF
clone_size: few; v_call: TRBV30; d_call: .; j_call: TRBJ2-5; cdr3_nt: TGTGCCTGGAATCGCAGGGGAGAGACCCAGTACTTC; cdr3_aa: CAWNRRGETQYF
clone_size: .; v_call: TRBV18; d_call: .; j_call: TRBJ2-7; cdr3_nt: TGTGCCAGCTCACCATCGAGTGTCGACGAGCAGTACTTC; cdr3_aa: CASSPSSVDEQYF
clone_size: .; v_call: TRBV5-4; d_call: TRBD1; j_call: TRBJ1-1; cdr3_nt: TGTGCCAGCAGCATCGGACAGGAGACTGAAGCTTTCTTT; cdr3_aa: CASSIGQETEAFF
clone_size: .; v_call: TRBV14; d_call: .; j_call: TRBJ1-1; cdr3_nt: TGTGCCAGCAGCCAGGGGCCCAGGTTTATGAACACTGAAGCTTTCTTT; cdr3_aa: CASSQGPRFMNTEAFF